A single sample is the source of the 26 T cell receptor beta chains below, sequenced in a study of T-cell reconstitution after alpha-beta-depleted transplantation in children. Findings and limits, study-wide: Once a year had passed after transplant, T-cell counts and diversity came mostly from newly produced T cells.

The TCRbeta library incorporated unique molecular identifiers. One entry per CDR3 protein results from TCRdb running MiXCR on the PCR reads. The sample lists 330,000 or so distinct CDR3 sequences, less than 9.5% occurring once. No antigen has been identified for these receptors. The sequencing here drew on peripheral blood, taken 360 days after TCRalphabeta/CD19-depleted stem cell transplant. The receptor source for this set is a female patient younger than 10 who had a stem cell transplant for Fanconi anemia, so the T cells may come from the graft donor.

This clonotype was seen a handful of times. J is TRBJ2-2 and V is TRBV19, with TRBD2 matching over 13 bases. This CDR3 region has 14 residues. The J segment lost 6 bases and the V segment lost 7 bases, leaving 2 bases of the junction unmatched. Germline CDR1 and CDR2: LNHDA and SQIVND (reference sequence). The chain's CDR3 is CASTGLAGAGELFF. CDR3 coding DNA: TGTGCCAGTACCGGACTAGCGGGAGCCGGGGAGCTGTTTTTT.

This clonotype was seen ten or more times. V gene TRBV25-1 combines with J gene TRBJ2-7, with D uncertain. The germline V and J ends were trimmed by 1 base and 6 bases, with 16 bases remaining between them. Germline lookup yields CDR1 MGHDK and CDR2 SYGVNS. The CDR3 has 15 amino acids. For the CDR3, the DNA is TGTGCCAGCAGTGAATTCTACCCATCATCCCCCGAGCAGTACTTC. Its translation is CASSEFYPSSPEQYF.

This clonotype came up many times. V gene TRBV5-1 combines with J gene TRBJ2-3; weak D call: TRBD1 (5 bases). Germline V gene data show CDR1 as SGHRS and CDR2 as YFSETQ. The CDR3 runs 15 residues. V lost 6 bases to trimming and J lost 3 bases, with 17 bases between them. CDR3 DNA: TGCGCCAGCACCCCAGCGCAGGGAAGAACAGATACGCAGTATTTT. This translates into CASTPAQGRTDTQYF. The variable domain in full, completed from reference TRBV5-1 and TRBJ2-3, reads KAGVTQTPRYLIKTRGQQVTLSCSPISGHRSVSWYQQTPGQGLQFLFEYFSETQRNKGNFPGRFSGRQFSNSRSEMNVSTLELGDSALYLCASTPAQGRTDTQYFGPGTRLTVL.

V is TRBV27 and J is TRBJ1-2; 10 bases are shared with TRBD1. Germline V gene sequence: CDR1 MNHEY, CDR2 SMNVEV (reference sequence). The CDR3 contains 16 residues. V shed 2 bases, J shed 8 bases, and the junction held 11 bases outside the gene matches. For the CDR3, the DNA is TGTGCCAGCAGTTTAATCTCGGGACAGGGGATGGGCGGCTACACCTTC. It translates to CASSLISGQGMGGYTF.

V is TRBV28 and J is TRBJ2-3; D remains unclear. V was pared by 9 bases and J by 1 base, with 11 bases between. The CDR3 is 13 amino acids. Germline CDR1 reads MDHEN; CDR2 reads SYDVKM. The CDR3 spells CARSLVRTDTQYF. CDR3 DNA: TGTGCCAGGAGCCTCGTTCGCACAGATACGCAGTATTTT.

This clonotype came up many times. The V gene is TRBV5-5, the J gene TRBJ2-3; TRBD1 is a possible D gene (5 bases). The CDR3 has 16 residues. The V and J ends lost 0 bases and 5 bases respectively, with 16 bases between them. Germline V CDR1 and CDR2: SGHKS, YYEKEE (reference sequence). The chain's CDR3 is CASSLVSRGLGDTQYF. The CDR3 bases are TGTGCCAGCAGCTTGGTTTCAAGGGGTTTGGGAGATACGCAGTATTTT.

This clonotype was detected a few times. This rearrangement joins TRBV6-2 or TRBV6-3 to TRBJ2-1, with a possible D match to TRBD2 (6 bases). Deletions cut 6 bases from V and 5 bases from J, with 20 bases between. The CDR3 runs 16 residues. Germline V gene lookup returns CDR1 MNHEY and CDR2 SVGEGT. The CDR3 sequence: CASSSPGLARHNEQFF. CDR3 DNA sequence: TGTGCCAGCAGCTCACCGGGGCTAGCGAGACACAATGAGCAGTTCTTC.

This clonotype was picked up many times. The chain recombines TRBV28 with TRBJ2-7; TRBD2 matches 7 bases. The CDR3 covers 14 residues. V dropped 1 base and J dropped 4; count of bases not matched to a gene: 4. Germline CDR1 reads MDHEN; CDR2 reads SYDVKM. The CDR3 spells CASSLLSGVYEQYF. CDR3 bases: TGTGCCAGCAGTTTATTGAGCGGGGTGTACGAGCAGTACTTC.

This rearrangement joins TRBV6-2 or TRBV6-3 to TRBJ2-7, with 10 bases lining up with TRBD2. V lost 0 bases, J lost 1 base, and 15 bases stayed unmatched. Germline values: CDR1 MNHEY, CDR2 SVGEGT. The CDR3 length is 20 residues. The CDR3 bases are TGTGCCAGCAGTTACTCGCCAGGCTTAGCGGGAGGTAGGCCTTCCTACGAGCAGTACTTC. It is translated as CASSYSPGLAGGRPSYEQYF.

The chain carries TRBV5-1 and TRBJ1-5; the D is unclear. This CDR3 is 13 amino acids long. Trimming took 1 base from V and 5 from J, leaving 7 bases between them. CDR1 is SGHRS and CDR2 is YFSETQ in the germline V gene. The CDR3 nucleotides read TGCGCCAGCAGCTTGCTAGGGTATCAGCCCCAGCATTTT. Its protein product is CASSLLGYQPQHF.

This clonotype turned up a few times. The chain has TRBV5-1 and TRBJ1-6; D might be TRBD1 (6 bases). The CDR3 is 16 amino acids. V lost 4 bases and J 7 bases, leaving 18 bases between the germline ends. Germline V CDR1 and CDR2: SGHRS, YFSETQ. CDR3 in amino acids: CASSVSGTPKNSPLHF. For the CDR3, the DNA is TGCGCCAGCAGCGTGTCCGGGACACCCAAGAATTCACCCCTCCACTTT.

This clonotype occurred many times. This chain connects TRBV10-3 to TRBJ1-3, with D possibly TRBD1 on 6 matching bases. CDR3 size: 15 residues. Germline lookup yields CDR1 ENHRY and CDR2 SYGVKD. Trimming removed 6 bases from V and 1 base from J, with 13 bases in between. Written as DNA, the CDR3 is TGTGCCATCAGCGAGGGGGGGGCTTCTGGAAACACCATATATTTT. This gives the protein CAISEGGASGNTIYF.

This clonotype has ten or more counts. V usage is TRBV5-1 and J usage is TRBJ2-2; no clear D. Germline loops: CDR1 SGHRS, CDR2 YFSETQ. The CDR3 extends over 15 amino acids. V was trimmed by 0 bases and J by 3 bases, leaving 9 bases between them. CDR3 loop: CASSLAGKDTGELFF. CDR3 sequence (DNA): TGCGCCAGCAGCTTGGCTGGGAAGGACACCGGGGAGCTGTTTTTT.

This clonotype was recorded many times. The junction differs from germline at one of its ends, possibly a read error. This chain joins TRBV5-1 and TRBJ2-7; tentatively, D is TRBD1 (5 bases). The CDR3 spans 12 residues. CDR1 and CDR2 (germline): SGHRS, YFSETQ. Here the CDR3 reads CASSLDRYEQYF. The CDR3 DNA reads as TGTGCCAGCAGTTTAGACAGATACGAGCAGTACTTC.

There are a few counts of this clonotype. V usage is TRBV15 and J usage is TRBJ2-1; 7 bases map to TRBD1. V dropped 8 bases and J dropped 6; count of bases not matched to a gene: 13. Germline values: CDR1 LNHNV, CDR2 YYDKDF (reference sequence). This CDR3 has 15 amino acids. In DNA, the CDR3 is TGTGCCACCCAGGCTGGCAGGGGGTACAGCAATGAGCAGTTCTTC. Encoded protein: CATQAGRGYSNEQFF. The full variable domain, rest sourced from reference TRBV15 and TRBJ2-1, is DAMVIQNPRYQVTQFGKPVTLSCSQTLNHNVMYWYQQKSSQAPKLLFHYYDKDFNNEADTPDNFQSRRPNTSFCFLDIRSPGLGDTAMYLCATQAGRGYSNEQFFGPGTRLTVL.

This clonotype was seen many times. The genes are TRBV6-2 or TRBV6-3 and TRBJ2-3; possible D gene TRBD2, 5 bases. Germline V CDR1 and CDR2: MNHEY, SVGEGT. The CDR3 is 13 amino acids. V lost 6 bases and J 6 bases, leaving 13 bases between the germline ends. The CDR3 DNA reads as TGTGCCAGCAGGCGCGACTCGGGGGATACGCAGTATTTT. Translating gives CASRRDSGDTQYF.

This clonotype was counted many times. The rearrangement joins TRBV4-1 to TRBJ2-7; D call uncertain. CDR1 and CDR2 (germline): MGHRA, YSYEKL. The V end lost 0 bases, the J end lost 0 bases, and 12 bases lay between the germline ends. This CDR3 has 16 residues. The CDR3, as DNA: TGCGCCAGCAGCCAAGATTCCTTAAGTTCCTCCTACGAGCAGTACTTC. It translates to CASSQDSLSSSYEQYF.

This clonotype was seen only a few times. The rearrangement joins TRBV12-3 or TRBV12-4 to TRBJ1-5; D is unresolved. V was shortened by 3 bases and J by 3 bases, with 9 bases between the two germline ends. The CDR3 sequence is 14 residues long. This CDR3 is CASSFGLLNQPQHF. CDR3 sequence (DNA): TGTGCCAGCAGTTTCGGGCTCCTCAATCAGCCCCAGCATTTT.

This clonotype occurred many times. The chain employs TRBV27 and TRBJ2-7; no definite D call. Germline CDR1 and CDR2: MNHEY and SMNVEV (reference sequence). V gave up 3 bases and J gave up 2 bases, with 11 bases separating them. The CDR3 extends over 14 amino acids. The CDR3 DNA is TGTGCCAGCAGTTTTGGGGATTCGGCCTACGAGCAGTACTTC. Encoded protein: CASSFGDSAYEQYF.

This clonotype occurred many times. The gene calls are TRBV12-3 or TRBV12-4 and TRBJ2-4; 11 positions agree with TRBD2. CDR3 length: 16 amino acids. The V segment lost 2 bases and the J segment 9 bases; nucleotides outside the gene matches: 9. The CDR3 bases are TGTGCCAGCAGTTTACGAGGTGGACTAGCGGGTTTCATTCAGTACTTC. This translates into CASSLRGGLAGFIQYF.

This clonotype was seen ten or more times. The V gene is TRBV12-3 or TRBV12-4, the J gene TRBJ2-3; no clear D. The CDR3 is 16 amino acids. Trimming removed 1 base from V and 2 bases from J, with 13 bases in between. CDR3 nucleotides: TGTGCCAGCAGTTTAGGCGGCCTCCTTTACACAGATACGCAGTATTTT. It specifies CASSLGGLLYTDTQYF.

The rearrangement joins TRBV28 to TRBJ2-1; D perhaps matches TRBD1 (6 bases). This CDR3 region has 16 residues. CDR1 is MDHEN and CDR2 is SYDVKM in the germline V gene. Trimming pared 2 bases from V and 16 bases from J, leaving 27 bases between. CDR3 in DNA: TGTGCCAGCAGTTTAGGGGGCACTGGTGAGCAGGGGCACGGATTCTTC. Protein sequence: CASSLGGTGEQGHGFF.

In its sample, this clonotype was seen many times. CDR3 nucleotide sequence: TGTGCCAGCAGCTCTCTGGGGACAGGGGGTTACGAGCAGTACGTC. Translating it yields CASSSLGTGGYEQYV. V is TRBV11-2 and J is TRBJ2-7; 11 positions match TRBD1. With 4 bases clipped from V and 4 bases from J, the junction kept 6 bases outside the gene matches. The CDR3 totals 15 residues. Germline values: CDR1 SGHAT, CDR2 FQNNGV.

The chain links TRBV18 to TRBJ2-7; D is uncertain. Germline V CDR1 and CDR2: KGHSH, LQKENI. Trimming stripped 6 bases from V and 4 bases from J, with 7 bases between. The CDR3 spans 11 residues. The CDR3 nucleotides read TGTGCCAGCTCGACTGCTTACGAGCAGTACTTC. Translated, it gives CASSTAYEQYF. The full variable domain, its missing parts supplied by reference TRBV18 and TRBJ2-7, is NAGVMQNPRHLVRRRGQEARLRCSPMKGHSHVYWYRQLPEEGLKFMVYLQKENIIDESGMPKERFSAEFPKEGPSILRIQQVVRGDSAAYFCASSTAYEQYFGPGTRLTVT.

This clonotype was seen at least ten times. The chain employs TRBV28 and TRBJ1-6, with no clear D. This CDR3 region has 13 residues. The ends were cut back, 3 bases at V and 7 bases at J, with 7 bases in the middle. Looked up from germline, CDR1 is MDHEN and CDR2 is SYDVKM. The CDR3 coding sequence is TGTGCCAGCAGTTTTGGTGGAAATTCACCCCTCCACTTT. Translated, it gives CASSFGGNSPLHF.

This clonotype came up many times. The genes are TRBV27 and TRBJ2-1; D not certain. Germline CDR1 and CDR2: MNHEY and SMNVEV (reference sequence). CDR3 size: 15 residues. V gave up 2 bases and J gave up 4 bases, with 12 bases separating them. DNA for the CDR3: TGTGCCAGCAGTTTAGCCCTCACGGCTTACAATGAGCAGTTCTTC. Protein product: CASSLALTAYNEQFF.